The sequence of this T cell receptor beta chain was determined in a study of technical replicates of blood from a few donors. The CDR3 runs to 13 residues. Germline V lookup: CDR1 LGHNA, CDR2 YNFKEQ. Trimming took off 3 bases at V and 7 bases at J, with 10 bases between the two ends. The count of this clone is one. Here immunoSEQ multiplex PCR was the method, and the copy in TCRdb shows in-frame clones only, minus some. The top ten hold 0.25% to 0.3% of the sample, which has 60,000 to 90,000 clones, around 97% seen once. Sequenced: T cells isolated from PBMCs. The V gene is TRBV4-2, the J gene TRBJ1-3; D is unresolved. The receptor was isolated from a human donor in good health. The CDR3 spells CASSQGSMNTIYF. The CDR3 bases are TGTGCCAGCAGCCAGGGCTCGATGAACACCATATATTTT.